Below, 17 T cell receptor beta chains from the same sample are listed, as sequenced in a study of T cell responses to AZD1222 COVID-19 vaccine. Clones were read by immunoSEQ multiplex PCR, and TCRdb kept only the in-frame ones, dropping some. The sample contains around 130,000 clones, roughly 94% of which appear only once. The starting material was peripheral blood, obtained on day 0 of AZD1222 vaccination. The receptor set was obtained from an adult in good health.

In DNA, the CDR3 is TGTGCCAGCAGCCCCTCCGTGGGACTAGCGGGATACGAGCAGTACTTC. It encodes CASSPSVGLAGYEQYF. The gene calls are TRBV7-9 and TRBJ2-7; TRBD2 agrees at 13 bases. Germline trimming cut 5 bases from V and 4 bases from J; bases unmatched to any gene: 8. Germline V lookup: CDR1 SEHNR, CDR2 FQNEAQ (reference sequence). This CDR3 region has 16 residues.

This sequence joins TRBV5-4 and TRBJ2-5; 10 positions agree with TRBD2. Germline V CDR1 and CDR2: SGHNT, YYREEE (reference sequence). This CDR3 is 15 amino acids long. V shed 4 bases and J 5 bases; nucleotides not matched to a gene: 8. The CDR3 is CASSLAQGLAETQYF. The CDR3 DNA follows: TGTGCCAGCAGCCTAGCACAGGGACTAGCGGAGACCCAGTACTTC.

This clone was seen more than once but under ten times. The rearrangement joins TRBV11-2 to TRBJ2-7; 11 bases are shared with TRBD1. Trimming at V came to 5 bases and at J to 4 bases, leaving 7 bases not matched to a gene. CDR3 length: 15 residues. Germline V gives CDR1 SGHAT, CDR2 FQNNGV. The CDR3 loop reads CASSAWTGGGYEQYF. In DNA form, the CDR3 reads TGTGCCAGCAGCGCCTGGACAGGGGGCGGTTACGAGCAGTACTTC.

The V call is TRBV19, the J call TRBJ2-3, with TRBD2 matching over 12 bases. With 4 bases clipped from V and 2 bases from J, the junction kept 10 bases outside the gene matches. CDR1 is LNHDA, CDR2 SQIVND, per germline (reference sequence). The CDR3 loop spans 18 amino acids. The CDR3 DNA reads TGTGCCAGTAGTACATCAACTCGGACTAGCGGGACCACAGATACGCAGTATTTT. Translated, it gives CASSTSTRTSGTTDTQYF. The variable domain in full, with the rest retrieved from reference TRBV19 and TRBJ2-3, is DGGITQSPKYLFRKEGQNVTLSCEQNLNHDAMYWYRQDPGQGLRLIYYSQIVNDFQKGDIAEGYSVSREKKESFPLTVTSAQKNPTAFYLCASSTSTRTSGTTDTQYFGPGTRLTVL.

The rearrangement uses TRBV3-1 (or the pseudogene TRBV3-2) and TRBJ2-1; tentatively, D is TRBD2 (6 bases). This CDR3 region has 17 residues. V shed 4 bases and J shed 7 bases, with 23 bases lying between them. CDR1 and CDR2 (germline): LGHDT, YNNKEL (reference sequence). In DNA, the CDR3 is TGTGCCAGCAGCCCGCCAATAGCGGATTGGGGGGTGAATGAGCAGTTCTTC. As protein: CASSPPIADWGVNEQFF.

This chain connects TRBV7-9 to TRBJ2-1, with D possibly TRBD2 on 6 matching bases. Per the germline V gene, CDR1 is SEHNR and CDR2 is FQNEAQ (reference sequence). Trimming pared 1 base from V and 0 bases from J, leaving 10 bases between. CDR3 length equals 16 residues. The CDR3 sequence: CASSLGAGRSYNEQFF. In DNA, the CDR3 is TGTGCCAGCAGCTTAGGGGCGGGACGCTCCTACAATGAGCAGTTCTTC.

The chain has TRBV18 and TRBJ1-1; 7 bases line up with TRBD1. Germline V gene lookup returns CDR1 KGHSH and CDR2 LQKENI. V shed 5 bases and J 5 bases; nucleotides not matched to a gene: 8. The CDR3 is made up of 14 amino acids. As DNA, the CDR3 is TGTGCCAGCTCAGCTAACACAGGGGAAACTGAAGCTTTCTTT. This translates into CASSANTGETEAFF.

The rearrangement links TRBV7-9 to TRBJ2-7; D call uncertain. V dropped 5 bases and J dropped 3 bases, with 17 bases sitting between them. This CDR3 has 15 residues. The V gene's germline CDR1 is SEHNR and CDR2 FQNEAQ (reference sequence). The CDR3 is CASSPPIVQSYEQYF. The CDR3 coding sequence is TGTGCCAGCAGCCCCCCCATCGTCCAGAGCTACGAGCAGTACTTC.

The chain links TRBV5-6 to TRBJ2-2; 9 positions match TRBD1. This CDR3 is built from 17 residues. Germline trimming cut 1 base from V and 4 bases from J; bases unmatched to any gene: 8. The germline gives CDR1 SGHDT, CDR2 YYEEEE. Here the CDR3 DNA reads TGTGCCAGCAGCTTGAAGATTCGGGACAGGGTCACCGGGGAGCTGTTTTTT. It is translated as CASSLKIRDRVTGELFF. Drawing the rest from reference TRBV5-6 and TRBJ2-2, the complete variable domain is DAGVTQSPTHLIKTRGQQVTLRCSPKSGHDTVSWYQQALGQGPQFIFQYYEEEERQRGNFPDRFSGHQFPNYSSELNVNALLLGDSALYLCASSLKIRDRVTGELFFGEGSRLTVL.

This chain joins TRBV6-5 and TRBJ1-2; 11 bases align to TRBD1. The CDR3 covers 14 residues. The V segment lost 6 bases and the J segment 2 bases; nucleotides outside the gene matches: 2. The germline gives CDR1 MNHEY, CDR2 SVGAGI. CDR3 residues: CASRGTGGNYGYTF. The CDR3 DNA sequence: TGTGCCAGCAGAGGGACAGGGGGGAACTATGGCTACACCTTC.

This sequence joins TRBV4-1 and TRBJ1-1, with D hard to call. This CDR3 spans 15 amino acids. The germline V gene encodes CDR1 MGHRA and CDR2 YSYEKL. V was pared by 1 base and J by 1 base, with 10 bases between. CDR3 DNA: TGCGCCAGCAGCCAAGTCCTGGATACGAACACTGAAGCTTTCTTT. Protein sequence: CASSQVLDTNTEAFF.

The rearrangement uses TRBV7-9 and TRBJ2-1; TRBD2 matches at 11 bases. V trimming: 5 bases; J trimming: 0 bases; junction bases outside the gene matches: 6. The CDR3 spans 17 residues. The germline CDR1 and CDR2 sequences are SEHNR and FQNEAQ (reference sequence). In nucleotides, the CDR3 is TGTGCCAGCAGCCCTGGACTAGCGGGCCTCTCCTACAATGAGCAGTTCTTC. Translation gives CASSPGLAGLSYNEQFF.

The J gene is TRBJ2-7, the V gene TRBV18; 9 nucleotides line up with TRBD1. This CDR3 region has 14 residues. The germline V gene has CDR1 KGHSH and CDR2 LQKENI. V lost 6 bases and J lost 7; bases outside the gene matches: 10. CDR3 DNA: TGTGCCAGCTCCCCGGGGACAGGGCGAGGGGAGCAGTACTTC. This translates into CASSPGTGRGEQYF.

The gene calls are TRBV18 and TRBJ1-1, with 10 bases lining up with TRBD1. The V gene's germline CDR1 is KGHSH and CDR2 LQKENI. CDR3 length: 15 residues. Unmatched junction bases numbered 4, after V lost 2 bases and J lost 4 bases. The DNA for the CDR3 is TGTGCCAGCTCACCAGGAGGACAGGGGGGCACTGAAGCTTTCTTT. Its translation: CASSPGGQGGTEAFF.

The genes are TRBV14 and TRBJ1-2; D gene ambiguous. Between the trimmed V and J ends, which lost 2 bases and 6 bases, there was a span of 7 bases. The CDR3 totals 12 residues. Germline V gene sequence: CDR1 SGHDN, CDR2 FVKESK. The CDR3 is CASSQSRDGYTF. The DNA for the CDR3 is TGTGCCAGCAGCCAATCGCGGGATGGCTACACCTTC.

The chain uses TRBV4-3 and TRBJ1-3; D remains unclear. The V and J ends lost 0 bases and 4 bases respectively, with 13 bases between them. Looked up from germline, CDR1 is LGHNA and CDR2 is YSLEER. The CDR3 totals 16 residues. The CDR3: CASSQDRPGTGNTIYF. In DNA, the CDR3 is TGCGCCAGCAGCCAAGATCGGCCGGGAACAGGAAACACCATATATTTT.

This clone was detected only once. The chain carries TRBV30 and TRBJ1-1; no clear D gene. Deletions cut 4 bases from V and 1 base from J, with 13 bases between. The length of the CDR3 is 14 residues. Germline values: CDR1 GTSNPN, CDR2 SVGIG (reference sequence). The CDR3 protein is CAWTPTGGNTEAFF. The DNA of the CDR3 is TGTGCCTGGACCCCCACCGGTGGGAACACTGAAGCTTTCTTT.